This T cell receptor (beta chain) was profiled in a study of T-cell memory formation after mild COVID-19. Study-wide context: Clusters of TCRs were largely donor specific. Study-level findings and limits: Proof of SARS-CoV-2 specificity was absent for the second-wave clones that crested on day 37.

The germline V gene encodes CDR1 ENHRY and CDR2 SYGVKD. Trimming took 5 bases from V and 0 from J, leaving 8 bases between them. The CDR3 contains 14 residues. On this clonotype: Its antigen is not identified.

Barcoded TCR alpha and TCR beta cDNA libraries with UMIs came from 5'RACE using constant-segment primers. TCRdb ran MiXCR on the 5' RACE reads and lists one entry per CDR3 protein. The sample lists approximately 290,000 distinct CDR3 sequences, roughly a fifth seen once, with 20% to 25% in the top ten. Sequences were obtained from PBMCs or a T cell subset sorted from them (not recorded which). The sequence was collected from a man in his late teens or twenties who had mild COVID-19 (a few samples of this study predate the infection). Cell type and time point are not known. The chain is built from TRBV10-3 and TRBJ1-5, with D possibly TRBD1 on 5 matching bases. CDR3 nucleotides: TGTGCCATCAGTCCCGACAGTAGCAATCAGCCCCAGCATTTT. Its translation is CAISPDSSNQPQHF.